This T cell receptor beta chain originates from a study of cytomegalovirus exposure and HLA in healthy donors. Study-wide results and caveats: Researchers reported in a later analysis that a missense DCLRE1C variant was tied to TCR beta V- and J-gene trimming. TCR association rates varied by HLA locus in a later analysis, with DRB1 highest and HLA-C lowest. Most TCR sequences were uncommon, yet certain public TCRs appeared in many donors.

Worth noting for this clone: The antigen remains unidentified.

Samples came from healthy bone marrow donors. PCR used 60 Vbeta primers and 13 Jbeta primers. Some clones are missing from TCRdb's copy, which holds only in-frame ones; the method was immunoSEQ multiplex PCR. The sample carries about 160,000 clones, roughly 80% recorded once. The CDR3 is 15 amino acids. The germline V gene encodes CDR1 SNHLY and CDR2 FYNNEI. The V gene end was trimmed by 4 bases and the J gene end by 1 base; junction bases not matched to a gene: 2. The clonotype originates from a middle-aged man in good health and CMV-seronegative. What was sequenced was PBMCs. The chain uses TRBV2 and TRBJ1-5; the match to TRBD1 covers 9 bases. CDR3 amino acids: CASSGTGVSNQPQHF. The CDR3 coding sequence is TGTGCCAGCAGTGGGACAGGGGTGAGCAATCAGCCCCAGCATTTT.